This T cell receptor (beta chain) is drawn from a study of immune characteristics of hereditary and idiopathic chronic pancreatitis. The study's findings and limits: Versus controls, both chronic pancreatitis groups showed increased diversity and reduced clonality. Chronic pancreatitis from alcohol use was left out of the study. Hereditary versus idiopathic pancreatitis showed different Vbeta-Jbeta usage, including TRBV10, TRBV19, TRBV23, TRBV5.

This CDR3 region has 14 residues. Per the germline V gene, CDR1 is SNHLY and CDR2 is FYNNEI. The V and J ends lost 2 bases and 3 bases respectively, with 10 bases between them. TCRdb keeps only in-frame clones here, not all; method: immunoSEQ multiplex PCR. Of about 260 clones listed, over 60% are singletons. Turning to this clone: Its antigen remains unidentified.

Patients having total pancreatectomy with islet autotransplantation provided the chronic pancreatitis pancreas tissue. TCR beta sequencing used genomic DNA from unsorted bulk pancreas tissue. This sequence originates from a human donor with chronic pancreatitis. The V gene is TRBV2, the J gene TRBJ1-2; D unclear. Sequenced sample: pancreas tissue with idiopathic chronic pancreatitis. The CDR3 nucleotides are TGTGCCAGCAGTGAATCCCACATGGACTATGGCTACACCTTC. Its protein product is CASSESHMDYGYTF. Full variable domain (missing parts from reference TRBV2 and TRBJ1-2): EPEVTQTPSHQVTQMGQEVILRCVPISNHLYFYWYRQILGQKVEFLVSFYNNEISEKSEIFDDQFSVERPDGSNFTLKIRSTKLEDSAMYFCASSESHMDYGYTFGSGTRLTVV.